This T cell receptor beta chain was sequenced for a study of cytomegalovirus exposure and HLA in healthy donors (TCRdb year 2017). The study in broad terms: An earlier analysis of about 560 of the donors reported approximately 260 Gb of sequence data and 117 million unique TCR beta sequences obtained from about 179 million T cells. The number of typed donors differed by locus: 629-630 for A, B, C, DRB1 and DQB1; approximately 520 for DQA1; 606 for DPA1; and some 450 for DPB1. On average, about 240,000 unique TCR beta nucleotide sequences were sequenced per donor among 398 genotyped donors of the cohort, with roughly 18% of those sequences being non-productive. Around 300 gigabases of sequencing data and 78 million or so unique TCR sequences were included in an early release covering around 600 HLA-typed donors. Genome-wide SNP genotypes for about 65% of the roughly 700 donors were used in a later genetic analysis, which treated that subset as a discovery cohort. Because of strong linkage in the cohort, five DR-DQ haplotypes were treated as single units for association and clustering. In an earlier analysis of 500 to 650 of the donors, high-throughput TCR beta sequencing was used to judge whether each TCR beta V gene segment behaved as functional or pseudogenic. Donor age, sex, ethnicity and CMV serostatus were compiled together with the repertoire data. To study patterns of TCR occurrence, a later analysis re-analyzed previously published TCR beta repertoires from 600 to 750 donors and added high-resolution HLA genotyping. Along with the approximately 650-subject first cohort, a separate validation cohort of some 130 different subjects was used. The study aimed to test whether cataloging public T cell receptors could reveal signatures of past pathogen exposure. Every repertoire in the discovery cohort had been generated on one and the same sequencing platform. Rather than using new phenotypic data, the later analysis identified candidate immune exposures from TCR beta sequences and from how often those sequences occurred across donors. The genetic ancestry cluster associated with self-reported Caucasian donors included approximately 85% of the roughly 400 genotyped donors. Both class I and class II loci were covered by HLA typing, at four-digit resolution. The T cell repertoires of roughly 660 subjects were profiled by immunosequencing and related to cytomegalovirus serostatus. The study combined high-throughput TCR immunosequencing, statistical association of individual TCRs with disease status, and machine learning to predict cytomegalovirus infection status.

Here is what the overall study found, with its caveats: A total of fewer than 200 TCR beta chains were listed by the study as associated with cytomegalovirus. In a later analysis, the rate of TCR association differed among HLA loci, with DRB1 alleles having the most associated TCRs and HLA-C alleles having the fewest. Compared with the approximately 670-donor mean, donors in an Asian-associated ancestry cluster had fewer N-insertions in productive TCRs, according to a later genetic analysis. The authors suggested that the approach could potentially be generalized to other disease states and immunological phenotypes. The cohort was sequenced for TCR beta chains only, and without alpha or paired-chain data the features that could be detected were limited. In a later analysis, several top co-occurrence clusters were reported to appear linked to parvovirus B19, influenza, CMV and Epstein-Barr virus. V-gene and J-gene trimming of TCR beta chains was associated with a missense DCLRE1C variant in a later genetic analysis, and the association was replicated in an independent cohort. The classifier was reported to diagnose cytomegalovirus status with high specificity and sensitivity in both the original and validation cohorts. Roughly uniform sequencing depth across donors was assumed in presence/absence analyses, although this assumption may not hold. A further reported finding was that TCR beta sequences accurately predicted the HLA-A and HLA-B alleles for most subjects in the first cohort. Because HLA typing was unavailable for some donors at each locus, only the typed subset was used in association tests. Assigning TCR associations to individual alleles was difficult when HLA alleles, especially DR and DQ, strongly co-occurred. Correlated functional status among segregating V segments might reflect linkage disequilibrium, but an unknown experimental factor could not be ruled out. Some 15 rarely observed V segments, including chromosome 9 orphons, were excluded from the earlier analysis of about 500 of the donors because counts were too low. A cluster of highly shared sequence variants was judged likely to represent a technical artifact of the sequencing pipeline. A later analysis associated 17,000 or so TCR beta sequences with specific HLA alleles at a false discovery rate of 0.05. A later analysis found that most CMV-associated TCR beta chains appeared HLA-restricted, with HLA associations seemingly driven largely by CMV exposure. While some public TCRs were present in many individuals, most TCR sequences turned up only very rarely across donors. In vitro tests confirmed that a few of the cytomegalovirus-associated TCR beta chains recognize cytomegalovirus antigens. In an earlier analysis of approximately 590 of the donors, most TCR beta V segments appeared in productive rearrangements about 87% or about 30% of the time, broadly matching IMGT annotations. Compared with equally common non-associated chains, HLA-associated TCR beta chains in a later analysis were more clonally expanded and had lower generation probabilities. Immune exposure information for the cohort was limited to CMV serostatus. Some IMGT-functional V segments, including TRBV6-2 and TRBV6-3, could not be told apart with the 87-base-pair reads, so those segments were excluded.

To prepare the library, the immunoSEQ multiplex PCR assay was applied. A mixture of 60 forward primers for TCR Vbeta segments and 13 reverse primers for TCR Jbeta segments was used in the multiplex PCR. Amplification of the CDR3 region of rearranged TCR beta genes was performed with a multiplex PCR assay on genomic DNA. The Illumina HiSeq System was used to sequence the amplified TCR beta libraries as 87-base-pair reads. Per the source publication's procedure: A later analysis tallied roughly 80 million unique TCR beta chains across the 666 repertoires, and around 9.9 million of those chains were shared by two or more donors. To remove PCR and sequencing errors, raw reads were error-corrected and collapsed into unique sequences using a nearest-neighbor algorithm that merged closely related sequences. V, D and J gene segments were assigned by aligning CDR3 sequences to IMGT reference sequences. For a sequence to be retained, a match of at least six nucleotides to both a V gene segment and a J gene segment was required. Rearrangements were classified as productive when the CDR3 lacked stop codons and remained in frame with V and J, and all other rearrangements were classified as non-productive. Following IMGT convention, CDR3 was defined as the stretch from the second conserved V-encoded cysteine up to the conserved J-encoded phenylalanine. The earlier analysis of about 610 of the donors excluded any sequence lacking an unambiguous match to a single V gene segment. In an earlier analysis of approximately 590 of the donors, a V segment was called functional when productive rearrangements were above 56.7%, and segregating when the standard deviation between donors exceeded 5%. A statistical classification framework was developed to diagnose cytomegalovirus status using the catalog of TCR beta chain sequences. V and J gene assignment, in a later analysis, came from comparing TCR nucleotide sequences with IMGT/GENE-DB human TR gene sequences. Using the TCRdist pipeline, a later analysis assigned CDR3 sequences along with most-parsimonious VDJ recombination scenarios. In a later analysis, every TCR beta chain was defined by the combination of its CDR3 amino acid sequence and its V-gene family, and reads without a unique V-gene family were dropped. In a later analysis, fewer than 600 highly shared, low-generation-probability nucleotide sequences were removed to address suspected cross-contamination and a sequencing artifact. A later analysis calculated a clonal expansion index for each public chain from normalized within-repertoire ranks of inferred template counts. In a later analysis, generation probabilities were computed using a VDJ recombination model fitted to out-of-frame rearrangements, and the results were checked against IGoR. Hypergeometric tests were used in a later analysis to score TCR-TCR, TCR-HLA and TCR-CMV co-occurrence, with a repertoire-size bias correction applied to the TCR pairs. In a later analysis, false discovery rates were estimated by permuting HLA or CMV assignments 20 times. In a later analysis, co-occurring TCRs were grouped using DBSCAN, with TCRdist sequence similarity added in when clustering inside HLA-allele-positive subsets. For co-occurrence clustering, repertoires with fewer than 30,000 or more than 120,000 public chains were excluded, along with about five repertoires with anomalous nucleotide sharing. As stored in TCRdb, this immuneACCESS dataset retains in-frame rearrangements with V and J assigned. A fraction of the clones does not appear; measured against another copy, unresolved V genes explain less than half of the discrepancy, and the remainder lacks a known reason. V, J and clone size derive from that table, while D and trimming were established from the DNA sequence. A total of about 76,000 clones appear in this sample, around 65% of them only once. The ten largest clones represent 4.9% of the sample.

To note about this clone: Its cognate antigen has yet to be identified. Base qualities are not recorded, but no much larger clone differs from it by a single base.

V sheds 5 bases and J sheds 6 bases, leaving 10 bases between their ends. Counted from cysteine to phenylalanine, this CDR3 has 12 amino acids. Only the CDR3 region is kept as DNA, spanning 36 bases read in frame from base 1. CDR1 is given as SGHTA and CDR2 as FQGNSA, both from the germline V gene. In total, fewer than 750 healthy bone marrow donors made up the cohort. At the time of sampling, every cohort member was nominally healthy, though immune exposures that went unrecorded were likely present. The donor tested CMV seropositive, placing the donor among the roughly 270 seropositive members of the cohort. A peripheral blood sample was collected from each donor, and TCR beta sequencing was performed on peripheral blood mononuclear cells. The Qiagen DNeasy Blood Extraction Kit was used to extract genomic DNA from the blood cell samples.

This receptor was identified in a man aged 55 to 70 in good health and CMV-seropositive. The specimen was PBMCs. The V and J genes are TRBV7-2 and TRBJ1-2; perhaps TRBD1 is the D gene, with 6 bases matching. CDR3 reads: CASSRTVNGYTF. The nucleotides read TGTGCCAGCAGCCGGACAGTTAATGGCTACACCTTC.